These 17 T cell receptor beta chains originate from one sample sequenced in a study of blood T cell repertoires in COVID-19. The repertoire was sequenced with immunoSEQ multiplex PCR; TCRdb's copy has only in-frame clones and lacks some. The data contain 75,000 to 100,000 clones, about 87% of them singletons. The sequenced material came from peripheral blood. These TCRs come from a human donor in a cohort sampled during active COVID-19.

The chain couples TRBV9 to TRBJ2-3, with a tentative D call TRBD1 (5 bases). Trimming left V 1 base short and J 4 bases short, with 16 bases between. The CDR3 spans 16 residues. Germline-derived CDR1 and CDR2 are SGDLS and YYNGEE. CDR3 coding DNA: TGTGCCAGCAGCGTATTTCCCCGGACATCAGCAGATACGCAGTATTTT. Protein: CASSVFPRTSADTQYF.

This sequence joins TRBV28 and TRBJ2-1, with 7 bases that match TRBD2. CDR3 length equals 16 residues. Per the germline V gene, CDR1 is MDHEN and CDR2 is SYDVKM. Losses at the gene ends were 2 bases for V and 7 bases for J; bases not matched to a gene: 11. The CDR3 DNA follows: TGTGCCAGCAGTTTAGGTGCTAGCGGCATACCTAATGAGCAGTTCTTC. Translating it yields CASSLGASGIPNEQFF.

This clone was seen a single time. V and J are TRBV19 and TRBJ1-1, with 9 nucleotides matching TRBD1. The CDR3 loop spans 16 amino acids. V was pared by 3 bases and J by 4 bases, with 9 bases of the junction left unmatched. CDR1 and CDR2 from the germline V gene are LNHDA and SQIVND (reference sequence). The CDR3 region is CASSISQGAFSTEAFF. The CDR3 DNA reads TGTGCCAGTAGTATCTCACAGGGGGCGTTTTCCACTGAAGCTTTCTTT.

The V and J genes are TRBV30 and TRBJ2-7; possible D gene TRBD1, 6 bases. The V end lost 1 base, the J end lost 2 bases, and 6 bases lay between the germline ends. This CDR3 is 12 amino acids long. Germline V gene lookup returns CDR1 GTSNPN and CDR2 SVGIG (reference sequence). This CDR3 reads CAWSEGAYEQYF. In nucleotides, the CDR3 is TGTGCCTGGAGTGAGGGGGCCTACGAGCAGTACTTC.

The V gene is TRBV24-1, the J gene TRBJ2-3; D possibly corresponds to TRBD1 (5 bases). Germline CDR1 is KGHDR and CDR2 is SFDVKD. V shed 6 bases and J shed 2 bases, with 11 bases lying between them. The CDR3 has 14 residues. The CDR3 sequence is CATSSKGFTDTQYF. DNA of the CDR3: TGTGCCACCAGTTCGAAGGGGTTCACAGATACGCAGTATTTT.

V usage is TRBV6-2 or TRBV6-3 and J usage is TRBJ2-7; D might be TRBD2 (5 bases). Deletions cut 5 bases from V and 3 bases from J, with 8 bases between. From germline, CDR1 is MNHEY and CDR2 SVGEGT. CDR3 length equals 12 residues. This chain's CDR3 is CASSPGYYEQYF. In DNA form, the CDR3 reads TGTGCCAGCAGTCCGGGATACTACGAGCAGTACTTC.

The chain employs TRBV6-2 or TRBV6-3 and TRBJ2-5; 11 nucleotides agree with TRBD2. V lost 1 base, J lost 1 base, and 5 bases stayed unmatched. CDR3 length: 17 residues. Germline assignment: CDR1 MNHEY and CDR2 SVGEGT. The CDR3 spells CASSYLLAGEGQETQYF. The CDR3 DNA reads as TGTGCCAGCAGTTACTTACTAGCGGGAGAGGGCCAAGAGACCCAGTACTTC.

This rearrangement joins TRBV4-1 to TRBJ1-2; D is unclear. The CDR3 totals 15 residues. The V and J ends lost 0 bases and 3 bases respectively, with 11 bases between them. CDR1 is MGHRA, CDR2 YSYEKL, per germline. CDR3 sequence (DNA): TGCGCCAGCAGCCAAGATCGGCCGGGAGACTATGGCTACACCTTC. Translation gives CASSQDRPGDYGYTF.

V usage is TRBV5-1 and J usage is TRBJ2-2; D might be TRBD2 (6 bases). The CDR3 contains 16 residues. Germline V gene data show CDR1 as SGHRS and CDR2 as YFSETQ. Trimming shortened V by 0 bases and J by 4 bases, and 13 bases separated the two germline ends. In DNA form, the CDR3 reads TGCGCCAGCAGCTTGGAAGTCGGGGGTGGCACCGGGGAGCTGTTTTTT. Translating it yields CASSLEVGGGTGELFF.

V is TRBV7-2 and J is TRBJ2-1; a weak D match, TRBD2 (6 bases). This CDR3 region has 16 residues. The ends were cut back, 5 bases at V and 6 bases at J, with 20 bases in the middle. Germline V gene lookup returns CDR1 SGHTA and CDR2 FQGNSA. As DNA, the CDR3 is TGTGCCAGCAGCGCACCGGGACTCGGTTTAGGCAATGAGCAGTTCTTC. This codes for CASSAPGLGLGNEQFF.

This chain links TRBV6-4 with TRBJ2-7; 12 bases match TRBD2. The CDR3 sequence is 15 residues long. V was pared by 3 bases and J by 4 bases, with 4 bases of the junction left unmatched. Germline CDR1 reads MRHNA; CDR2 reads SNTAGT. This chain's CDR3 is CASSELAGGAYEQYF. The CDR3 DNA is TGTGCCAGCAGTGAGCTAGCGGGAGGGGCGTACGAGCAGTACTTC.

This clone has just one count. The V and J genes are TRBV19 and TRBJ1-2; 8 bases are a match to TRBD1. The CDR3 extends over 13 amino acids. After removal of 7 bases from V and 4 bases from J, the junction contained 5 bases not matched to a gene. Germline CDR1 is LNHDA and CDR2 is SQIVND (reference sequence). In DNA form, the CDR3 reads TGTGCCAGTACCCTGGACAGGGCCTATGGCTACACCTTC. Translating gives CASTLDRAYGYTF.

In nucleotides, the CDR3 is TGCAGCGTTGTACACCGGGAGGGGGGTACCGGGGAGCTGTTTTTT. It yields the protein CSVVHREGGTGELFF. This rearrangement joins TRBV29-1 to TRBJ2-2; 8 nucleotides align to TRBD2. In germline, CDR1 is SQVTM, CDR2 ANQGSEA. Trimming at V came to 4 bases and at J to 5 bases, leaving 9 bases not matched to a gene. The CDR3 loop spans 15 amino acids.

The chain is built from TRBV3-1 (or the pseudogene TRBV3-2) and TRBJ2-1; D not resolved. The CDR3 is 12 residues long. The germline V gene has CDR1 LGHDT and CDR2 YNNKEL (reference sequence). V was cut by 4 bases and J by 6 bases, with 7 bases left in between. The CDR3 DNA is TGTGCCAGCAGCCGTAGTGTCAATGAGCAGTTCTTC. The encoded protein is CASSRSVNEQFF.

The chain has TRBV5-1 and TRBJ2-3; TRBD1 is a possible D gene (6 bases). The germline V gene encodes CDR1 SGHRS and CDR2 YFSETQ. The CDR3 has 15 amino acids. V lost 0 bases to trimming and J lost 6 bases, with 14 bases between them. The CDR3 region has the DNA TGCGCCAGCAGCTTGGCCCTCAGGGGAGAGGATACGCAGTATTTT. Translated: CASSLALRGEDTQYF.

The chain employs TRBV5-1 and TRBJ2-2; 7 nucleotides match TRBD2. The junction had 2 bases not matched to a gene; V was cut back by 0 bases and J by 6 bases. CDR1 SGHRS and CDR2 YFSETQ come from the germline V gene. CDR3 size: 14 residues. The DNA of the CDR3 is TGCGCCAGCAGCTTGGCGGGAGGACCCGGGGAGCTGTTTTTT. Protein product: CASSLAGGPGELFF.

This clone was found a few times. The chain couples TRBV19 to TRBJ2-5, with 7 nucleotides matching TRBD2. The CDR3 length is 16 residues. Per the germline V gene, CDR1 is LNHDA and CDR2 is SQIVND (reference sequence). V gave up 2 bases and J gave up 1 base; unmatched junction bases: 7. This CDR3 reads CASSIKGGGFQETQYF. CDR3 nucleotides: TGTGCCAGTAGTATAAAAGGCGGGGGATTCCAAGAGACCCAGTACTTC.